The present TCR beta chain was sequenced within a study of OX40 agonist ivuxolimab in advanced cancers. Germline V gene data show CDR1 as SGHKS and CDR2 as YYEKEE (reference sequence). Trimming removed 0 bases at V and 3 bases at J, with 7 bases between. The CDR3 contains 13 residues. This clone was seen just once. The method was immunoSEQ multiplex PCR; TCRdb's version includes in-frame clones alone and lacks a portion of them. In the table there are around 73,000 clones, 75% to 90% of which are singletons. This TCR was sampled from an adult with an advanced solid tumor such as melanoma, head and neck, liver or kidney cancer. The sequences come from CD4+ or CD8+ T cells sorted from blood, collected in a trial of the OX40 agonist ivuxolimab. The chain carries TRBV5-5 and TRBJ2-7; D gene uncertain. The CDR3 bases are TGTGCCAGCAGCTTGGTGGTCAGCTACGAGCAGTACTTC. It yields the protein CASSLVVSYEQYF. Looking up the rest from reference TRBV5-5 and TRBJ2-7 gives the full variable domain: DAGVTQSPTHLIKTRGQQVTLRCSPISGHKSVSWYQQVLGQGPQFIFQYYEKEERGRGNFPDRFSARQFPNYSSELNVNALLLGDSALYLCASSLVVSYEQYFGPGTRLTVT.